Here is one TCR beta chain with its context. The target antigen is unknown. Measured with immunoSEQ multiplex PCR; TCRdb has only the in-frame clones, and not every one. The sample lists fewer than 150,000 clones, around 93% occurring once. The sample originates from a study of T cell responses to AZD1222 COVID-19 vaccine. Across the whole study: Timing groups of about 4 and about 12 weeks for second doses were pooled. Notes on the study in general: Only 5 to 7 individuals given AZD1222 were seropositive at baseline. Repertoires were sampled only after the peak T cell response.

CDR1 is SGHAT, CDR2 FQDESV, per germline (reference sequence). J was trimmed by 10 bases and V by 8 bases; bases with no gene match: 11. The CDR3 is 16 residues long. The receptor comes from an adult in good health. The rearrangement uses TRBV11-1 and TRBJ2-1; 16 bases are a match to TRBD2. Here the sequenced sample was peripheral blood, taken on day 0 of AZD1222 vaccination. This CDR3 is CASGRSGLAGGPEQFF. The CDR3 DNA follows: TGTGCCAGCGGAAGATCGGGACTAGCGGGAGGGCCAGAGCAGTTCTTC.